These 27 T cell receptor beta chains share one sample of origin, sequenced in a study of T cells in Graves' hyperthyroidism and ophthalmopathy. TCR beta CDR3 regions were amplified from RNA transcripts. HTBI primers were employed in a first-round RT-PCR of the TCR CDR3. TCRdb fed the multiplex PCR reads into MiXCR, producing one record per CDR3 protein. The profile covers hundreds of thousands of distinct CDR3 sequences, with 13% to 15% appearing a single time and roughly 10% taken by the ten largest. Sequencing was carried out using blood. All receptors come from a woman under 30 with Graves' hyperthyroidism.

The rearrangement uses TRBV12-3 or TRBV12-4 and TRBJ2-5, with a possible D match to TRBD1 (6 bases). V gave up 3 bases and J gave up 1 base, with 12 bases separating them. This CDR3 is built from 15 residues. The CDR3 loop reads CASSLLIQGQETQYF. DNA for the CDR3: TGTGCCAGCAGTTTGTTGATACAGGGCCAAGAGACCCAGTACTTC.

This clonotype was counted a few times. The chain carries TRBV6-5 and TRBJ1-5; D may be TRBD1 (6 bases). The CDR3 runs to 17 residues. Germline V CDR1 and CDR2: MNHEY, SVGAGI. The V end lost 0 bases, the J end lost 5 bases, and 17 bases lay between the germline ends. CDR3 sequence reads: CASSYSIPQGPDQPQHF. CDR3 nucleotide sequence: TGTGCCAGCAGTTACTCGATTCCCCAGGGGCCGGATCAGCCCCAGCATTTT.

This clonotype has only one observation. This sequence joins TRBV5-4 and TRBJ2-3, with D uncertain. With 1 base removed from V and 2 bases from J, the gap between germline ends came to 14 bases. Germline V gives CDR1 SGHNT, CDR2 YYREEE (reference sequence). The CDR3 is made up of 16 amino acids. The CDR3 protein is CASSLLERKVTDTQYF. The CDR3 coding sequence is TGTGCCAGCAGCTTGCTCGAGAGAAAGGTCACAGATACGCAGTATTTT.

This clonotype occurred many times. The CDR3 nucleotides are TGTGCCTGGAGTATACAGGGGGCGCCTGGCTACACCTTC. As protein: CAWSIQGAPGYTF. This sequence joins TRBV30 and TRBJ1-2; TRBD1 agrees at 9 bases. This CDR3 comprises 13 residues. J gave up 7 bases and V 2 bases, and 5 bases lay outside the gene matches. Germline lookup yields CDR1 GTSNPN and CDR2 SVGIG (reference sequence).

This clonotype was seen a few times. For the CDR3, the DNA is TGTGCCAGCAGCGTAGTCCCCCCAGATACGCAGTATTTT. It translates to CASSVVPPDTQYF. The chain uses TRBV9 and TRBJ2-3; D unresolved. The CDR3 has 13 amino acids. Germline assignment: CDR1 SGDLS and CDR2 YYNGEE. Trimming shortened V by 0 bases and J by 4 bases, and 6 bases separated the two germline ends.

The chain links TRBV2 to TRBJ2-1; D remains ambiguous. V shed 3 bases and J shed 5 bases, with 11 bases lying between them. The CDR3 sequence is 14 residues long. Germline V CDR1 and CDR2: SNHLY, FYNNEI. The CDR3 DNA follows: TGTGCCAGCAGTGAGCTCACCCTCAACAATGAGCAGTTCTTC. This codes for CASSELTLNNEQFF.

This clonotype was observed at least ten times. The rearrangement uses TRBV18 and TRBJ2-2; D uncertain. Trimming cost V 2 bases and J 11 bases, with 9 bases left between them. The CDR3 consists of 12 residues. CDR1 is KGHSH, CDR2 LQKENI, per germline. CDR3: CASSPADNELFF. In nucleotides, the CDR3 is TGTGCCAGCTCACCAGCTGATAATGAGCTGTTTTTT.

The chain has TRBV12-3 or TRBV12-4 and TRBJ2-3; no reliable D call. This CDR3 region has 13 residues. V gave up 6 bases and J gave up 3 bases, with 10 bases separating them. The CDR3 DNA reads TGTGCCAGCAGGAGAGGTGGGACAGATACGCAGTATTTT. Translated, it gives CASRRGGTDTQYF.

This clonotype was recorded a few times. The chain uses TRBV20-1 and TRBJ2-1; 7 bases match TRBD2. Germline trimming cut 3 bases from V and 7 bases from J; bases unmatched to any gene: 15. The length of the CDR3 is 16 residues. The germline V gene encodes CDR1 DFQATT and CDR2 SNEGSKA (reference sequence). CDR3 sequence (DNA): TGCAGTGCTAGGAAAGGTAGTGGGAGGGCCTTGAATGAGCAGTTCTTC. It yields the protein CSARKGSGRALNEQFF.

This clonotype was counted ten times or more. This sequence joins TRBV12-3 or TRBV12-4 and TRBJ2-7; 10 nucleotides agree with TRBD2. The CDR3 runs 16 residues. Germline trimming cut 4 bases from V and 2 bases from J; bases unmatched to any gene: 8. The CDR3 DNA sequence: TGTGCCAGCAGTTCCGTAGCGGGGGGATCACCCTACGAGCAGTACTTC. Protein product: CASSSVAGGSPYEQYF.

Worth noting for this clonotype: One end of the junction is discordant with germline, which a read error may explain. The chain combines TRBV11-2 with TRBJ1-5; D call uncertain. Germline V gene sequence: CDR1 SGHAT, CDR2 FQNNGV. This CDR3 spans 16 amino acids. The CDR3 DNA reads TGTGCCAGCAGCTTAGATCCCGGAGATAGCAATCAGCCCCAGCATTTC. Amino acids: CASSLDPGDSNQPQHF.

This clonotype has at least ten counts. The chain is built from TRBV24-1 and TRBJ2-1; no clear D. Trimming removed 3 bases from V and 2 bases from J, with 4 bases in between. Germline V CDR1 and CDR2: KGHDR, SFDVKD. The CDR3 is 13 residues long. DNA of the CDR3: TGTGCCACCAGTGATCCCCCCTACAATGAGCAGTTCTTC. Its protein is CATSDPPYNEQFF.

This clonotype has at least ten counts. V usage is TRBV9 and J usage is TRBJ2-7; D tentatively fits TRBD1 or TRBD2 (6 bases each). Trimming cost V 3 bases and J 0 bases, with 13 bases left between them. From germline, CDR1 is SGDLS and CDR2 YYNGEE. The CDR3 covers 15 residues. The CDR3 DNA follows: TGTGCCAGCAGCGAGGGGGACTCGATCTCCTACGAGCAGTACTTC. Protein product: CASSEGDSISYEQYF.

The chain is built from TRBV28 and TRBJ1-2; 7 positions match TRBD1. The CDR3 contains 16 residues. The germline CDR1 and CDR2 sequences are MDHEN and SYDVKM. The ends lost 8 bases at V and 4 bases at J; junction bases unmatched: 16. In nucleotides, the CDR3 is TGTGCCAGCGGAAGGCCCACCGGGACAGCAGCCTATGGCTACACCTTC. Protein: CASGRPTGTAAYGYTF.

The CDR3 bases are TGTGCCAGCAGTCGGACAGGGGAGGACACTGAAGCTTTCTTT. Residues: CASSRTGEDTEAFF. The chain links TRBV6-1 to TRBJ1-1, with TRBD1 matching over 9 bases. Trimming at V came to 5 bases and at J to 3 bases, leaving 4 bases not matched to a gene. The CDR3 totals 14 residues. In germline, CDR1 is MNHNS, CDR2 SASEGT.

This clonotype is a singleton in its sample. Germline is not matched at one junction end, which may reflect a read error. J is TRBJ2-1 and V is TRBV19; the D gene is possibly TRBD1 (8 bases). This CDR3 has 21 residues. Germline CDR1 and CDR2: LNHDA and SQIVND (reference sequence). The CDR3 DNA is TGTGCCAGTGCAGGGGGCGCGATGGCTCGGGGGAGGGCCGGGGATTACAATGAGCGGTTCTTC. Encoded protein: CASAGGAMARGRAGDYNERFF.

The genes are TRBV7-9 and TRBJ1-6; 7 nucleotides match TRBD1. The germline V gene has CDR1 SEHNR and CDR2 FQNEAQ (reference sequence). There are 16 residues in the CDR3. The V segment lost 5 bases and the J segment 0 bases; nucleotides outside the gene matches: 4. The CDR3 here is CASSQQGSSYNSPLHF. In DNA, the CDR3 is TGTGCCAGCAGCCAACAGGGGAGCTCCTATAATTCACCCCTCCACTTT.

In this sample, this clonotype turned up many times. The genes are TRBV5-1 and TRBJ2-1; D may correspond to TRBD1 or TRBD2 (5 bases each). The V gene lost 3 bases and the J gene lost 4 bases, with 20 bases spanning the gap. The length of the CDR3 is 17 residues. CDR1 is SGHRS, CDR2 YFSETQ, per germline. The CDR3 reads CASSWHSGTLGYNEQFF. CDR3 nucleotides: TGCGCCAGCAGCTGGCATTCCGGGACCTTGGGGTACAATGAGCAGTTCTTC.

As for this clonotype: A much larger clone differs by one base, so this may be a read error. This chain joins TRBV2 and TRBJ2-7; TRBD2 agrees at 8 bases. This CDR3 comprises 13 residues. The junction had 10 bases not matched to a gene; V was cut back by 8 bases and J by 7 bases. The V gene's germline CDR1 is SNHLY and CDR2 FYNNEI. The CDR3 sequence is CASFTGRADEQYF. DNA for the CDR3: TGTGCCAGCTTTACCGGGAGGGCCGATGAGCAGTACTTC.

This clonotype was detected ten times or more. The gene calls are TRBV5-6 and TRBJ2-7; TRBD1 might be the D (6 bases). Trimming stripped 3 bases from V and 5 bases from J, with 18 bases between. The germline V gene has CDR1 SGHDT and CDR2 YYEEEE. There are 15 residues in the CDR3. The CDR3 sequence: CASSSVGARGDEQYF. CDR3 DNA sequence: TGTGCCAGCAGCTCCGTGGGGGCGCGTGGGGACGAGCAGTACTTC.

This CDR3 reads CAWDPNPTGELFF. Here the CDR3 DNA reads TGTGCCTGGGATCCTAATCCGACCGGGGAGCTGTTTTTT. V and J are TRBV30 and TRBJ2-2; D ambiguous. The germline V gene encodes CDR1 GTSNPN and CDR2 SVGIG (reference sequence). Trimming took 5 bases from V and 5 from J, leaving 12 bases between them. The CDR3 length is 13 residues.

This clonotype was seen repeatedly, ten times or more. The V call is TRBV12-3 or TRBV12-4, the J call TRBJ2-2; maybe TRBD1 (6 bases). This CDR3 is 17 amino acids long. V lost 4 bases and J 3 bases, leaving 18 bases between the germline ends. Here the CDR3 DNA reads TGTGCCAGCAGTTCAGGGGAATGGATTCGGGACACCGGGGAGCTGTTTTTT. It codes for CASSSGEWIRDTGELFF.

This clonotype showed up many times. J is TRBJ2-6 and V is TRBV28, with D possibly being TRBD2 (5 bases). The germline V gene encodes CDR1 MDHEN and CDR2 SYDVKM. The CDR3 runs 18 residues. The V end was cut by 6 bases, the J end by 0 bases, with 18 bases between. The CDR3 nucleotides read TGTGCCAGCAGCCCACGATCGACTACTGTCTCTGGGGCCAACGTCCTGACTTTC. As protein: CASSPRSTTVSGANVLTF.

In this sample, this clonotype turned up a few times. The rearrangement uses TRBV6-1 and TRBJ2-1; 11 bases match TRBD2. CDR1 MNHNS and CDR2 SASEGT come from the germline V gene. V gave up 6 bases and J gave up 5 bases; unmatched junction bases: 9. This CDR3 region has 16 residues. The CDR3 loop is CASRDPGLAVDNEQFF. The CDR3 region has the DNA TGTGCCAGCAGAGACCCGGGACTAGCGGTAGACAATGAGCAGTTCTTC.

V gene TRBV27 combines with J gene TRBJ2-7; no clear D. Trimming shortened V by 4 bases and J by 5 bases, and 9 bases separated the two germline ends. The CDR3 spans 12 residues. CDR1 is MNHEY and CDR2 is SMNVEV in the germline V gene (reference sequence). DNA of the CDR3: TGTGCCAGCAGTTCGCTTATCCACGAGCAGTACTTC. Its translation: CASSSLIHEQYF.

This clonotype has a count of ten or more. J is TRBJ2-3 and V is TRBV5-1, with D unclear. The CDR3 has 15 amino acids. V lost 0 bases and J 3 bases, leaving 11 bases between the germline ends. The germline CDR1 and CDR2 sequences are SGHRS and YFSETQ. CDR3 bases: TGCGCCAGCAGCTTGGCAGACCGAGCTACAGATACGCAGTATTTT. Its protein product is CASSLADRATDTQYF.

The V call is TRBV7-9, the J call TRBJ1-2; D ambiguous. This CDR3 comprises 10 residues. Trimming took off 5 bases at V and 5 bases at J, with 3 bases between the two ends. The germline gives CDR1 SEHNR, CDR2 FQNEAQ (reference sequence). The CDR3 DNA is TGTGCCAGCAGCCATTATGGCTACACCTTC. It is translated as CASSHYGYTF.